What follows describes a single TCR beta chain. The target antigen is unknown. The data were taken from a study of beta chain features in type 1 diabetes. This CDR3 spans 15 amino acids. Trimming removed 4 bases at V and 2 bases at J, with 16 bases between. The germline CDR1 and CDR2 sequences are SGHRS and YFSETQ. Sampling consisted of one heparinised blood draw per donor, averaging around 120 mL. Each of the CD4+ naive, central memory, regulatory and stem cell-like memory populations was sorted via CD45RO/CCR7/CD25/CD127/CD95/CD27. Expressed TCRB transcripts got sequenced, as all isolated RNA was reverse transcribed. Sequenced by immunoSEQ multiplex PCR; TCRdb stores in-frame clones only, minus some. The sample has about 230,000 clones; roughly 9.6% are singletons. General study points: Shorter TCRB CDR3s, moderately but significantly so, were found in Type 1 diabetes patients in all four CD4+ subsets.

The sequenced sample consisted of naive CD4+ T cells from blood. The rearrangement links TRBV5-1 to TRBJ2-7; D is possibly TRBD2 (6 bases). The clonotype was recovered from a woman aged 18-29 years in good health. In DNA, the CDR3 is TGCGCCAGCAGCCTGGGACTGCAATCGCCCTACGAGCAGTACTTC. Translated, it gives CASSLGLQSPYEQYF.